The clone carrying this T cell receptor beta chain has more than one count but fewer than ten. CDR1 and CDR2 (germline): SGHRS, YFSETQ. The CDR3 consists of 13 residues. The V end lost 5 bases, the J end lost 7 bases, and 16 bases lay between the germline ends. These data are taken from a study of blood T cells in healthy people across ages. Primed by a sample-barcoded 5' primer and a J-beta primer mix, a second PCR proceeded for roughly 7 to 11 cycles. All cDNA molecules were each tagged by a template-switch adaptor with 12 random nucleotides. TCRdb itself ran the 5' RACE reads through MiXCR, one entry per CDR3 protein. The sample lists about 1.6 million distinct CDR3 sequences; around 36% were seen once.

This chain joins TRBV5-1 and TRBJ2-7, with D tentatively TRBD2 (5 bases). Sequencing was carried out using blood. The receptor was derived from a woman in her thirties in good health. The CDR3 is CASRVGSSGEQYF. Here the CDR3 DNA reads TGCGCCAGCAGGGTCGGATCCTCGGGGGAGCAGTACTTC.